This passage covers 9 T cell receptor beta chains from one sample sequenced in a study. The table came from immunoSEQ multiplex PCR; TCRdb's copy has only in-frame clones and leaves some out. The sample holds tens of thousands of clones, more than 85% seen once. Sequencing was performed on PBMCs. The receptors were gathered from a middle-aged man with rheumatoid arthritis.

This rearrangement joins TRBV19 to TRBJ2-1; D assignment may be TRBD1 or TRBD2 (5 bases each). Germline values: CDR1 LNHDA, CDR2 SQIVND (reference sequence). The CDR3 loop spans 12 amino acids. Trimming removed 6 bases at V and 10 bases at J, with 13 bases between. CDR3 sequence (DNA): TGTGCCAGTAGAAGCCGGGACCGAGAGCAGTTCTTC. Amino acid sequence: CASRSRDREQFF.

The V gene is TRBV7-2, the J gene TRBJ2-5; perhaps TRBD2 as D (5 bases). The CDR3 spans 17 residues. Trimming stripped 5 bases from V and 0 bases from J, with 19 bases between. Per the germline V gene, CDR1 is SGHTA and CDR2 is FQGNSA. The CDR3 sequence: CASSLYTYLANQETQYF. DNA for the CDR3: TGTGCCAGCAGCCTTTACACCTACCTAGCAAACCAAGAGACCCAGTACTTC.

The chain recombines TRBV6-2 or TRBV6-3 with TRBJ2-1; no clear D gene. Deletions cut 3 bases from V and 9 bases from J, with 9 bases between. The CDR3 totals 12 residues. CDR1 and CDR2 (germline): MNHEY, SVGEGT. The CDR3 sequence: CASSYSVGEQFF. CDR3 DNA sequence: TGTGCCAGCAGTTATTCCGTGGGTGAGCAGTTCTTC.

This clone was counted a single time. The J gene is TRBJ1-2, the V gene TRBV3-1 (or the pseudogene TRBV3-2), with 7 bases identical to TRBD1. V was clipped by 0 bases and J by 4 bases; unmatched bases: 8. Germline lookup yields CDR1 LGHDT and CDR2 YNNKEL (reference sequence). The CDR3 sequence is 16 residues long. CDR3: CASSQDIAQGLYGYTF. The CDR3 coding sequence is TGTGCCAGCAGCCAAGATATCGCACAGGGGCTCTATGGCTACACCTTC.

This clone appeared a single time. This CDR3 is CASSEQVGGSTEAFF. CDR3 sequence (DNA): TGCGCCAGCAGTGAGCAGGTAGGGGGAAGCACTGAAGCTTTCTTT. The chain employs TRBV10-2 and TRBJ1-1; D may be TRBD1 (6 bases). CDR1 WSHSY and CDR2 SAAADI come from the germline V gene. The CDR3 is 15 residues long. V dropped 2 bases and J dropped 4 bases, with 14 bases sitting between them.

The genes are TRBV30 and TRBJ2-3; no clear D. CDR1 and CDR2 (germline): GTSNPN, SVGIG (reference sequence). Between the trimmed V and J ends, which lost 5 bases and 6 bases, there was a span of 9 bases. CDR3 length: 11 amino acids. The CDR3 region is CAWAVLDTQYF. In DNA, the CDR3 is TGTGCCTGGGCGGTGTTGGATACGCAGTATTTT.

This clone occurred once. This chain uses TRBV24-1 with TRBJ2-5; tentatively, D is TRBD1 (5 bases). The ends were cut back, 9 bases at V and 4 bases at J, with 8 bases in the middle. The CDR3 has 11 amino acids. CDR1 and CDR2 (germline): KGHDR, SFDVKD. CDR3 sequence reads: CATRQGETQYF. The CDR3 bases are TGTGCCACCCGCCAGGGAGAGACCCAGTACTTC.

The gene calls are TRBV11-3 and TRBJ2-2; TRBD1 is a possible D gene (6 bases). CDR3 length: 16 amino acids. The V gene lost 0 bases and the J gene lost 2 bases, with 10 bases spanning the gap. Germline CDR1 and CDR2: SGHNT and YENEEA. This chain's CDR3 is CASSLDQGINTGELFF. The CDR3 DNA is TGTGCCAGCAGCTTAGATCAGGGGATTAACACCGGGGAGCTGTTTTTT.

The rearrangement joins TRBV2 to TRBJ2-1, with TRBD2 identical over 8 bases. The CDR3 is made up of 12 amino acids. V was clipped by 8 bases and J by 13 bases; unmatched bases: 10. Germline V gene lookup returns CDR1 SNHLY and CDR2 FYNNEI. Written as DNA, the CDR3 is TGTGCCAGCCGGTTCGGGGGGGCTCGTCAGTTCTTC. It specifies CASRFGGARQFF.